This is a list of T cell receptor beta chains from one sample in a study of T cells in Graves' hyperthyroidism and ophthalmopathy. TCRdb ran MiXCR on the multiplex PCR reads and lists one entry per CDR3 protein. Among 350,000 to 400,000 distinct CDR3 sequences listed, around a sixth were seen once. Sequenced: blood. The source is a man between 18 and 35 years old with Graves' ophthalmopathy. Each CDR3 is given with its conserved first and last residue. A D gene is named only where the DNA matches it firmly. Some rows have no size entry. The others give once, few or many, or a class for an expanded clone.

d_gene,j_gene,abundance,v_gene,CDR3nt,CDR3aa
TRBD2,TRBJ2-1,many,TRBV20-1,TGCAGTGCTAGAGATCTCGCGGGGGATAGCTCCTACAATGAGCAGTTCTTC,CSARDLAGDSSYNEQFF
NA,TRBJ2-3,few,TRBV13,TGTGCCAGCAGCCCCGATGGGAGGGGGGGGAGCACAGATACGCAGTATTTT,CASSPDGRGGSTDTQYF
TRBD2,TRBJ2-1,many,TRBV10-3,TGTGCCATCAGTGAGTCGACTAGCGGGGGCGATGAGCAGTTCTTC,CAISESTSGGDEQFF
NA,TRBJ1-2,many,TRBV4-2,TGTGCCAGCAGCCAAGATAGGGCACAGGCAACTAACTATGGCTACACCTTC,CASSQDRAQATNYGYTF
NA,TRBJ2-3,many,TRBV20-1,TGCAGTGCTAGATTGATCGGGGGGCGCACAGATACGCAGTATTTT,CSARLIGGRTDTQYF
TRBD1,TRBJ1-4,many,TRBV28,TGTGCCAGCAACCTCCGCGGGACAGGGGAAAAACTGTTTTTT,CASNLRGTGEKLFF
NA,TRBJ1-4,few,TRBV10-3,TGTGCCATCAGTGAGGGACCGACTATAACTAATGAAAAACTGTTTTTT,CAISEGPTITNEKLFF
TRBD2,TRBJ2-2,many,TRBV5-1,TGCGCCAGCAGCTTGCGGACTAGCGGGAACACCGGGGAGCTGTTTTTT,CASSLRTSGNTGELFF
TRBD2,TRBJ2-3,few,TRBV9,TGTGCCAGCAGCGTAGGTCTAGCGGGGGCAGATACGCAGTATTTT,CASSVGLAGADTQYF
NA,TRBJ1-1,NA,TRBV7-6,TGTGCCAGCAGCTTAGCGGGACGTTCTGAAGCTTTCTTT,CASSLAGRSEAFF
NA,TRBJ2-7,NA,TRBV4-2,TGTGCCAGCAGCCAAGATGCCCCTAGCTCCTACGAGCAGTACTTC,CASSQDAPSSYEQYF
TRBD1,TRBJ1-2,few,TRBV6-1,TGTGCCAGCAGTGAAGAAGAAGGGGGCGGTTATGGCTACACCTTC,CASSEEEGGGYGYTF
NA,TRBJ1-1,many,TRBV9,TGTGCCAGCAGCGTCGGGGGGGGGTCAGGTGAAGCTTTCTTT,CASSVGGGSGEAFF
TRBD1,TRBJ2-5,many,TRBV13,TGTGCCAGCAGCTTATGGCGACAGGGACAAGAGACCCAGTACTTC,CASSLWRQGQETQYF
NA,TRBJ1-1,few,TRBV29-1,TGCAGCGTTGCCGGGACCACTGAAGCTTTCTTT,CSVAGTTEAFF
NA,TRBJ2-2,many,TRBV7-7,TGTGCTAGCAGCGGGCAGGGAAACTCCGGGGAGCTGTTTTTT,CASSGQGNSGELFF
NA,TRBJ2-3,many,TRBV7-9,TGTGCCAGCGGACATGTGGGGACTGATACGCAGTATTTT,CASGHVGTDTQYF
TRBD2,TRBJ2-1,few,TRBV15,TGTGCCACCAGCATAGCGGGGGGGTCCTACAATGAGCAGTTCTTC,CATSIAGGSYNEQFF
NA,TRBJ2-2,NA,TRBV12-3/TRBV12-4,TGTGCCAGCCGCAGTTGGGGGCGGGGTGGCACCGGGGAGCTGTTTTTT,CASRSWGRGGTGELFF
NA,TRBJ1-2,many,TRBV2,TGTGCCATCGTCCAGGGAAGGGGGGGGGGCTTCTATGGCTACACCTTC,CAIVQGRGGGFYGYTF
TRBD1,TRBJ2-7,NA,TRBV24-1,TGTGCCACCGGGACAGGGGTGTCCTACGAGCAGTACTTC,CATGTGVSYEQYF
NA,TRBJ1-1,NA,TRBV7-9,TGTGCCAGCACCCCCAATCTCTCCGGCACTGAAGCTTTCTTT,CASTPNLSGTEAFF
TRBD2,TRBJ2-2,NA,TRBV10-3,TGTGCCATCATCGCGGGAGGTACCGGGGAGCTGTTTTTT,CAIIAGGTGELFF
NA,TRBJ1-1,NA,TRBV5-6,TGTGCCAGCAGCTTGGCCTCGGGGGCTGAAGCTTTCTTT,CASSLASGAEAFF
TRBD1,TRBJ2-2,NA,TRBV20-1,TGCAGTGCACTTCGGACAGGGTCGGCCGGGGAGCTGTTTTTT,CSALRTGSAGELFF
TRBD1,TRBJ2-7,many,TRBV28,TGTGCCAGCAGTTCCGGACAGGGGGACGAGCAGTACTTC,CASSSGQGDEQYF
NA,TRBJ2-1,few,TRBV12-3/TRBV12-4,TGTGCCAGCAGTTTATTTAGGGCCAATGAGCAGTTCTTC,CASSLFRANEQFF
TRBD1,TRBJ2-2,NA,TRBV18,TGTGCCAGCTCACCATACAGGGGCCCGAACACCGGGGAGCTGTTTTTT,CASSPYRGPNTGELFF
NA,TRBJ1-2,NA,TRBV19,TGTGCCAGTAGTATAGTTGACGGAGTGGGAGGCTACACCTTC,CASSIVDGVGGYTF
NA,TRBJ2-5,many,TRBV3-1,TGTGCCAGCAGCCCCCCATCGGCCCAAGAGACCCAGTACTTC,CASSPPSAQETQYF
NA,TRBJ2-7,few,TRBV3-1,TGTGCCAGCAGCCTCGGGCAGGGGGTAGGAGGGGCCGAGCAGTACTTC,CASSLGQGVGGAEQYF
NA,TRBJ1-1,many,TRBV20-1,TGCAGTGCTGAAGAACGGATGATGAACACTGAAGCTTTCTTT,CSAEERMMNTEAFF
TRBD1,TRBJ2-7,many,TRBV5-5,TGTGCCAGCAGCTGGGGACAGGGGGCAGTCGAGCAGTACTTC,CASSWGQGAVEQYF
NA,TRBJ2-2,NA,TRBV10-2,TGCGCCAGCAGGGTGGACCGACCGAACACCGGGGAGCTGTTTTTT,CASRVDRPNTGELFF
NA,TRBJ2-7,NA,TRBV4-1,TGCGCCAGCAGCCAAACAGGGTTAACAGGGGAGGTCTACGAGCAGTACTTC,CASSQTGLTGEVYEQYF
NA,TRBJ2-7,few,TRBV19,TGTACCAGTAGTAGGGCCAGTTCCTACGAGCAGTACTTC,CTSSRASSYEQYF
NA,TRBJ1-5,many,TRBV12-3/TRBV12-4,TGTGCCAGCAGTCGAGGTCAGCCCCAGCATTTT,CASSRGQPQHF
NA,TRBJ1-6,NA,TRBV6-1,TGTGCCAGCGGGCCCTCCAGGGGTTCACCCCTCCACTTT,CASGPSRGSPLHF
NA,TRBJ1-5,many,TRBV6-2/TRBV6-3,TGTGCCAGCAGTTACGGACGGAATCAGCCCCAGCATTTT,CASSYGRNQPQHF
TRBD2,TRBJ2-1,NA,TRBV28,TGTGCCAGCAGTTCCTCCGGACTAGCGAGAGGCAATGAGCAGTTCTTC,CASSSSGLARGNEQFF
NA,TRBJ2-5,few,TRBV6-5,TGTGCCAGCAGTTACTCCACAGGGGGGGCACAAGAGACCCAGTACTTC,CASSYSTGGAQETQYF
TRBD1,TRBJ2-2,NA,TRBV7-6,TGTGCCAGCAGCTTAGAGGGGGCCCACGGGGAGCTGTTTTTT,CASSLEGAHGELFF
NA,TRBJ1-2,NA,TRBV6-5,TGTGCCAGCAGTTACTCGATCCTACATGTCTACACCTTC,CASSYSILHVYTF
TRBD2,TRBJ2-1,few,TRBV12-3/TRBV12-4,TGTGCCAGCAGAGGCGGGGGGCCAACTTACAATGAGCAGTTCTTC,CASRGGGPTYNEQFF
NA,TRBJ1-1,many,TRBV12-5,TGTGCTAGTTCCGGGACACCGGAGAACACTGAAGCTTTCTTT,CASSGTPENTEAFF
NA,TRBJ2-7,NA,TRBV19,TGTGCCAGTAGTCCGAAGGGGACGGGGCCATACGAGCAGTACTTC,CASSPKGTGPYEQYF
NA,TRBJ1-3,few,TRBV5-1,TGCGCCAGCAGAGAGGCTGGAAACACCATATATTTT,CASREAGNTIYF
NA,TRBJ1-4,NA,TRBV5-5,TGTGCCAGCAGCTTGACAGTAGCAACTAATGAAGAACTGTTTTTT,CASSLTVATNEELFF
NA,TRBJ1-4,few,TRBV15,TGTGCCACCAGCGAAGGGGCGGGGGCTAAAGGAAAACTGTTTTTT,CATSEGAGAKGKLFF
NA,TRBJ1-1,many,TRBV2,TGTGCCAGCAGTACCCCCCGGGTGTATAAAGCTTTCTTT,CASSTPRVYKAFF
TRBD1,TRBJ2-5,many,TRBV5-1,TGCGCCAGCAGCATCACTCCGACAGGGGTGGAGACCCAGTACTTC,CASSITPTGVETQYF